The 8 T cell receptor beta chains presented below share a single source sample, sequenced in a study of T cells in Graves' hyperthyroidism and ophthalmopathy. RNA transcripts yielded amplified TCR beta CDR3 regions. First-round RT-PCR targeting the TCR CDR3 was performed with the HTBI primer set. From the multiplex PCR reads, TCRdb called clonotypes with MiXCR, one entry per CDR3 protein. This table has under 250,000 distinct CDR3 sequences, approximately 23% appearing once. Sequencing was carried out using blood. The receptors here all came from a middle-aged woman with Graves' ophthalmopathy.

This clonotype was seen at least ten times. In DNA form, the CDR3 reads TGTGCCAGCAGAGGACTAGACTCCTACGAGCAGTACTTC. Amino acid sequence: CASRGLDSYEQYF. The chain employs TRBV27 and TRBJ2-7; 7 bases are a match to TRBD2. Germline V gives CDR1 MNHEY, CDR2 SMNVEV (reference sequence). V lost 6 bases and J lost 0; bases outside the gene matches: 2. The CDR3 runs to 13 residues.

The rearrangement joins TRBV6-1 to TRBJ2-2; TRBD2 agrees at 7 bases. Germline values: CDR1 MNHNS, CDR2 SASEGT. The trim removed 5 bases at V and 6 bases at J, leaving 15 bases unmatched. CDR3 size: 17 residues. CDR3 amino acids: CASSPLWGGDGSGELFF. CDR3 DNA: TGTGCCAGCAGTCCATTGTGGGGGGGGGATGGATCCGGGGAGCTGTTTTTT.

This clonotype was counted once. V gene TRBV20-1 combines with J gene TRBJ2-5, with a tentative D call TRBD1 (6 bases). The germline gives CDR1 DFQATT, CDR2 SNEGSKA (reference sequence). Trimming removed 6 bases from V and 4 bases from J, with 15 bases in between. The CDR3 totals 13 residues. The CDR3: CSALQGTGETQYF. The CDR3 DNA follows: TGCAGTGCCCTACAGGGAACCGGAGAGACCCAGTACTTC.

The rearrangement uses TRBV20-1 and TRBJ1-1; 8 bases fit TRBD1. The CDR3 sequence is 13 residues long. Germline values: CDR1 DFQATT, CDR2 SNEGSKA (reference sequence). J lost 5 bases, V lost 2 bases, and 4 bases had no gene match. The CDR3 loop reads CSARQGAKTEAFF. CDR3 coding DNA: TGCAGTGCTAGACAGGGGGCGAAGACTGAAGCTTTCTTT.

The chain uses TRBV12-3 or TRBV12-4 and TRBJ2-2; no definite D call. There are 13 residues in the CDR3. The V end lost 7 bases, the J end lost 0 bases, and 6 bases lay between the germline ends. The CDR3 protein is CASNLANTGELFF. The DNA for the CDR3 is TGTGCCAGCAACCTAGCGAACACCGGGGAGCTGTTTTTT.

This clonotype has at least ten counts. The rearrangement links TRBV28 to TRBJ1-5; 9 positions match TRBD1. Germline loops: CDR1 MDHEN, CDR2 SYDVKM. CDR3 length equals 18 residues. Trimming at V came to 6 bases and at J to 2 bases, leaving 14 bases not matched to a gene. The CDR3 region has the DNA TGTGCCAGCAGCGGACAGGGGTTAGGCGTTTATGGCAATCAGCCCCAGCATTTT. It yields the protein CASSGQGLGVYGNQPQHF. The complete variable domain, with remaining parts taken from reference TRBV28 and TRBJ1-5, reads DVKVTQSSRYLVKRTGEKVFLECVQDMDHENMFWYRQDPGLGLRLIYFSYDVKMKEKGDIPEGYSVSREKKERFSLILESASTNQTSMYLCASSGQGLGVYGNQPQHFGDGTRLSIL.

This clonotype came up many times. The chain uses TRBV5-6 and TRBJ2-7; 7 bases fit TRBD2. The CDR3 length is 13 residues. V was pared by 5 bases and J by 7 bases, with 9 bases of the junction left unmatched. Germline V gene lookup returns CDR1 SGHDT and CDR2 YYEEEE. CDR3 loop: CASRFDTAGEQYF. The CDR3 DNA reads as TGTGCCAGCAGATTTGATACAGCGGGGGAGCAGTACTTC.

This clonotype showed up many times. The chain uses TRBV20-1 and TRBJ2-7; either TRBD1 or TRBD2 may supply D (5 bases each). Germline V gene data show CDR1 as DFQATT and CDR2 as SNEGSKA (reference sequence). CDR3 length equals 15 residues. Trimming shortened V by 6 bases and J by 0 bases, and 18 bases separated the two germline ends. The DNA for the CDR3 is TGCAGTGCAATCTTAGGGGAGAAAAGCTCCTACGAGCAGTACTTC. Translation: CSAILGEKSSYEQYF.